This T cell receptor (beta chain) was sequenced in a study of CD8 T cells in ankylosing spondylitis. Study-wide points: Eight or nine highly homologous variants formed a TCR beta motif that appeared characteristic of ankylosing spondylitis blood. Disease-linked clones displayed a CD8+ phenotype and appeared relatively rarely in peripheral blood. Reportedly, matched ankylosing spondylitis synovial fluid was significantly enriched for disease-linked clones.

Library preparation for TCR beta used quantitative 5'-RACE with molecular barcodes. TCRdb recomputed calls from the 5' RACE reads with MiXCR, one row per CDR3 protein. This sample has about 220,000 distinct CDR3 sequences, with approximately 16% found just once. A remark on this clonotype: Antigen specificity is unknown.

There are 13 residues in the CDR3. V dropped 0 bases and J dropped 5 bases, with 5 bases sitting between them. Per the germline V gene, CDR1 is MNHEY and CDR2 is SMNVEV (reference sequence). The receptor's source is a male donor with ankylosing spondylitis. The chain recombines TRBV27 with TRBJ2-1; no clear D. Sequenced input: blood, either unsorted or a sorted T cell fraction (not recorded which). CDR3: CASSLSYDNEQFF. DNA for the CDR3: TGTGCCAGCAGTTTATCCTACGACAATGAGCAGTTCTTC.